This T cell receptor (beta chain) derives from a study of CD8 T cells in ankylosing spondylitis. Findings and caveats of the study: About 8 highly homologous variants formed a TCR beta motif that appeared characteristic of ankylosing spondylitis blood. Reports of some motif variants in reactive arthritis synovial fluid and blood predate this one. Reportedly, matched ankylosing spondylitis synovial fluid was significantly enriched for disease-linked clones.

The V gene lost 5 bases and the J gene lost 5 bases, with 13 bases spanning the gap. The CDR3 runs to 13 residues. The germline CDR1 and CDR2 sequences are DFQATT and SNEGSKA (reference sequence). This clonotype was detected many times. What it binds is not known. Quantitative 5'-RACE with molecular barcodes generated TCR beta libraries. TCRdb reprocessed the 5' RACE reads via MiXCR and lists one record per CDR3 protein. The repertoire holds 250,000 to 400,000 distinct CDR3 sequences, roughly 11% seen once, with about 10% in the top ten. Sequenced: blood, either unsorted or a sorted T cell fraction (not recorded which). The gene calls are TRBV20-1 and TRBJ1-5; no reliable D call. The sequence derives from a female donor with ankylosing spondylitis or in good health (not recorded which). In DNA, the CDR3 is TGCAGTGCTTCTTCTTCCGGAGATCAGCCCCAGCATTTT. Encoded protein: CSASSSGDQPQHF.